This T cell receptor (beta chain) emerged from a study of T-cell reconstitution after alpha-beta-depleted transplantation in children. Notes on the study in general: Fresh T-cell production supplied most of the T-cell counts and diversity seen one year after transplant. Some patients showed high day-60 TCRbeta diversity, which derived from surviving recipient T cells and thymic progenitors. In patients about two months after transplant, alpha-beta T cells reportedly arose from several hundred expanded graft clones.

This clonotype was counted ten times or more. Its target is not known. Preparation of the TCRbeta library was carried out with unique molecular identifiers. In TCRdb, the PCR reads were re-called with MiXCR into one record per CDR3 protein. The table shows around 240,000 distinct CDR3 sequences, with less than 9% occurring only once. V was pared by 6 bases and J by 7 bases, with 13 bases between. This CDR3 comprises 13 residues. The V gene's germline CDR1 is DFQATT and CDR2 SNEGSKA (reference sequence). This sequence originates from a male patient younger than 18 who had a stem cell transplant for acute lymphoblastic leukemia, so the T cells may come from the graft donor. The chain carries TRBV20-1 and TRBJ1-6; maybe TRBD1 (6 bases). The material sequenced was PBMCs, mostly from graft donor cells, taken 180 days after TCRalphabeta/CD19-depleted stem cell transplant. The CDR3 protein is CSAPRGGNSPLHF. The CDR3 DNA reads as TGCAGTGCCCCGAGGGGGGGAAATTCACCCCTCCACTTT.